Listed below are T cell receptor beta chains from one sample, sequenced in a study of blood T cell repertoires in COVID-19. Sequenced by immunoSEQ multiplex PCR; TCRdb stores in-frame clones only, minus some. This table has 250,000 to 350,000 clones, around nine tenths appearing once. The source material was peripheral blood. The receptors stem from a woman aged 45-65 years with active or convalescent COVID-19. The CDR3 runs from the conserved cysteine through the conserved F or W. A D gene is named only where the DNA matches it firmly. Part of the rows lack a size; the others show once, few, many or a class for expanded clones.

CASGLVRGVESNEQFF | TGTGCTAGTGGTTTGGTACGCGGGGTCGAAAGCAATGAGCAGTTCTTC | TRBJ2-1 | - | - | TRBV12-5
CAWSPRTGREQYF | TGTGCCTGGAGCCCAAGGACAGGGCGCGAGCAGTACTTC | TRBJ2-7 | - | TRBD1 | TRBV30
CATSDPGQGTGEQYF | TGTGCCACCAGTGATCCGGGACAGGGGACAGGGGAGCAGTACTTC | TRBJ2-7 | once | TRBD1 | TRBV24-1
CASSEAGRDNQPQHF | TGTGCCAGCAGTGAAGCGGGGCGGGACAATCAGCCCCAGCATTTT | TRBJ1-5 | - | - | TRBV6-1
CSVDKNVDNEQFF | TGCAGCGTTGATAAAAACGTAGACAATGAGCAGTTCTTC | TRBJ2-1 | - | - | TRBV29-1
CASSFIESLQETQYF | TGTGCCAGCAGCTTCATCGAGAGCCTCCAAGAGACCCAGTACTTC | TRBJ2-5 | - | - | TRBV7-8
CASSIDPPGAAATGELFF | TGTGCCAGTAGTATAGATCCCCCCGGTGCTGCTGCTACCGGGGAGCTGTTTTTT | TRBJ2-2 | - | - | TRBV19
CASSLADRATYEQYF | TGTGCCAGCAGCTTGGCTGACAGGGCCACCTACGAGCAGTACTTC | TRBJ2-7 | once | TRBD1 | TRBV5-5
CASSLGTGVNTEAFF | TGTGCCAGCAGCTTAGGGACAGGGGTGAACACTGAAGCTTTCTTT | TRBJ1-1 | - | TRBD1 | TRBV7-9
CASSLLDYYGYTF | TGTGCCAGCAGCTTACTCGACTACTATGGCTACACCTTC | TRBJ1-2 | - | - | TRBV11-2
CASSLGQGWETQYF | TGCGCCAGCAGCTTAGGACAGGGATGGGAGACCCAGTACTTC | TRBJ2-5 | - | TRBD1 | TRBV5-1
CASSYRPGDTQETQYF | TGTGCCAGCAGTTATAGGCCAGGGGATACCCAAGAGACCCAGTACTTC | TRBJ2-5 | - | - | TRBV6-5
CASSPLGGPSTDTQYF | TGTGCCAGCAGCCCACTGGGAGGGCCTAGCACAGATACGCAGTATTTT | TRBJ2-3 | - | TRBD2 | TRBV14
CASSQVLTAPAPGLFF | TGCGCCAGCAGCCAAGTACTGACAGCCCCCGCCCCAGGCCTGTTTTTT | TRBJ1-4 | - | - | TRBV4-1
CASSQADNSYNEQFF | TGCGCCAGCAGCCAAGCGGACAACTCCTACAATGAGCAGTTCTTC | TRBJ2-1 | - | - | TRBV4-1
CASSRNRPTGTTNEKLFF | TGTGCCAGCTCACGAAATAGACCGACAGGGACAACTAATGAAAAACTGTTTTTT | TRBJ1-4 | - | TRBD1 | TRBV18
CASSPTGTDTQYF | TGTGCCAGCTCACCAACAGGCACAGATACGCAGTATTTT | TRBJ2-3 | - | - | TRBV18
CASRATGVGYEQYF | TGTGCCAGTAGAGCAACAGGGGTGGGGTACGAGCAGTACTTC | TRBJ2-7 | - | TRBD1 | TRBV19
CASSQATPYEQYF | TGTGCCAGCAGTCAAGCTACCCCCTACGAGCAGTACTTC | TRBJ2-7 | - | - | TRBV12-3/TRBV12-4
CASSPVAYEQYF | TGTGCCAGCAGCCCAGTAGCCTACGAGCAGTACTTC | TRBJ2-7 | - | - | TRBV6-2/TRBV6-3
CAWSRQGAFEQYF | TGTGCCTGGAGTAGACAGGGGGCGTTCGAGCAGTACTTC | TRBJ2-7 | - | TRBD1 | TRBV30
CSVGGSLLGYTF | TGCAGCGTTGGAGGGAGTCTTTTGGGCTACACCTTC | TRBJ1-2 | - | - | TRBV29-1
CSAPGLATDTQYF | TGCAGCGCCCCGGGACTAGCAACAGATACGCAGTATTTT | TRBJ2-3 | - | TRBD2 | TRBV29-1
CAGNSRGSYEQYF | TGTGCCGGAAACTCACGGGGCTCCTACGAGCAGTACTTC | TRBJ2-7 | - | - | TRBV2
CASSPPAVNQPQHF | TGTGCCAGTAGTCCCCCGGCGGTGAATCAGCCCCAGCATTTT | TRBJ1-5 | - | - | TRBV19
CASSMGSNYGYTF | TGTGCCAGCAGTATGGGGAGCAACTATGGCTACACCTTC | TRBJ1-2 | - | - | TRBV6-2/TRBV6-3
CATSRDGGASNQPQHF | TGTGCCACCAGCAGAGATGGGGGGGCAAGCAATCAGCCCCAGCATTTT | TRBJ1-5 | few | - | TRBV15
CASSRNDRGHGYTF | TGTGCCAGCAGTCGCAACGACAGGGGGCATGGCTACACCTTC | TRBJ1-2 | - | TRBD1 | TRBV6-2/TRBV6-3
CASSFRGGLNEKLFF | TGTGCCAGCAGCTTTAGGGGAGGCTTAAATGAAAAACTGTTTTTT | TRBJ1-4 | - | - | TRBV7-3
CASSMDRGPDTEAFF | TGTGCCAGCAGCATGGACAGGGGGCCTGACACTGAAGCTTTCTTT | TRBJ1-1 | - | TRBD1 | TRBV7-3
CASSLLDSNEQFF | TGTGCCAGCAGTCTCCTGGACAGCAATGAGCAGTTCTTC | TRBJ2-1 | - | - | TRBV27
CASRGQSNTIYF | TGTGCCAGCAGGGGACAGTCAAACACCATATATTTT | TRBJ1-3 | once | TRBD1 | TRBV2
CASTPRQVLRDGYNSPLHF | TGTGCCAGCACCCCCAGGCAGGTCCTCAGGGATGGATATAATTCACCCCTCCACTTT | TRBJ1-6 | - | - | TRBV7-2
CASSVTGSSGNTIYF | TGTGCCAGCAGTGTGACAGGAAGCTCTGGAAACACCATATATTTT | TRBJ1-3 | - | - | TRBV2
CASQMVRGSYNEQFF | TGTGCCAGCCAGATGGTTAGAGGGTCCTACAATGAGCAGTTCTTC | TRBJ2-1 | - | - | TRBV6-5
CASSRGQGGNTIYF | TGTGCCAGCAGCCGCGGACAGGGGGGAAACACCATATATTTT | TRBJ1-3 | - | TRBD1 | TRBV3-1/TRBV3-2
CASSMGETQYF | TGTGCCAGTAGTATGGGTGAGACTCAGTACTTC | TRBJ2-5 | - | - | TRBV19